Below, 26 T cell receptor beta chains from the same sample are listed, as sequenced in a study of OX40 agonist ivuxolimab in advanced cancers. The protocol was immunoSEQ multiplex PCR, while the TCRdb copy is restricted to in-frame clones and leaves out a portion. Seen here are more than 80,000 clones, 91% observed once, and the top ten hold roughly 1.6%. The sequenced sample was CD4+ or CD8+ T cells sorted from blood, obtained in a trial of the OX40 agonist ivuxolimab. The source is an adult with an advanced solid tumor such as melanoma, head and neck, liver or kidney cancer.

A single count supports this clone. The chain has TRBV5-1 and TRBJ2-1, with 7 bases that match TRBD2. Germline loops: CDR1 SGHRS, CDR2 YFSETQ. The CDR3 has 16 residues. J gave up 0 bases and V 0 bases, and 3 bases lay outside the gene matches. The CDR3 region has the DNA TGCGCCAGCAGCTTGGTAGGCGGGAGCTCCTACAATGAGCAGTTCTTC. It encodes CASSLVGGSSYNEQFF.

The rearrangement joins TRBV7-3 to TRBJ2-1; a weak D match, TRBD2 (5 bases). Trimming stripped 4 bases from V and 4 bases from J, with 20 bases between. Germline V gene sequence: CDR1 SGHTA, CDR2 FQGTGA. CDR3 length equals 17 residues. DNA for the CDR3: TGTGCCAGCAGCTCTCAACCTAGCTCCAAGCGGTACAATGAGCAGTTCTTC. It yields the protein CASSSQPSSKRYNEQFF.

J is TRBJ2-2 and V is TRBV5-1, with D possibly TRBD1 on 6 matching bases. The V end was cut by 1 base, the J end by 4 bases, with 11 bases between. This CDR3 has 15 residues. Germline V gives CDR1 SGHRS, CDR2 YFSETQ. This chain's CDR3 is CASSLLLGGTGELFF. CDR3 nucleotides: TGCGCCAGCAGCTTGTTGTTAGGGGGCACCGGGGAGCTGTTTTTT.

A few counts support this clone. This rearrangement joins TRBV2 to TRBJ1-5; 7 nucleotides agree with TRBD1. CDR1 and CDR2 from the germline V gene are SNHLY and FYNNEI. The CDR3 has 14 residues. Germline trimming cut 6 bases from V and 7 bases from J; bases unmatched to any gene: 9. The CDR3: CASSLRQGVQPQHF. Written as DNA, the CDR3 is TGTGCCAGCAGCTTACGACAGGGTGTGCAGCCCCAGCATTTT.

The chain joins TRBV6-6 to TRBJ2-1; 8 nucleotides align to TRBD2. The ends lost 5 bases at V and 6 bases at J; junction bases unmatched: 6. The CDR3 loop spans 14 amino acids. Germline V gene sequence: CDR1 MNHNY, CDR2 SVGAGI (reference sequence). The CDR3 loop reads CASSAGLAGNEQFF. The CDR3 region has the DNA TGTGCCAGCAGTGCAGGACTAGCAGGCAATGAGCAGTTCTTC.

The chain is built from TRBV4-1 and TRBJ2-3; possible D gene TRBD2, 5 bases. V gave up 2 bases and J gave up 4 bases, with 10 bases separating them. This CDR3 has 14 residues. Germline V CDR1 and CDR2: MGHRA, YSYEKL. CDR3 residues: CASSQLGASDTQYF. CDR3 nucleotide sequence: TGCGCCAGCAGCCAACTGGGAGCGTCAGATACGCAGTATTTT.

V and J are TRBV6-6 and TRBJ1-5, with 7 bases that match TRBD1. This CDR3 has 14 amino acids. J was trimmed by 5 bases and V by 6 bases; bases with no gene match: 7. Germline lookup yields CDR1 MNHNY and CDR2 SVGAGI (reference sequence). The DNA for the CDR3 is TGTGCCAGCAGCCTGACAGGGTCGGATCAGCCCCAGCATTTT. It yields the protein CASSLTGSDQPQHF.

For the CDR3, the DNA is TGTGCCAGCAGTTACGGGCAAACAAGCCGAGAGCAGTACTTC. Translated: CASSYGQTSREQYF. The chain employs TRBV6-6 and TRBJ2-7; D ambiguous. V lost 2 bases, J lost 7 bases, and 15 bases lay in between. Germline lookup yields CDR1 MNHNY and CDR2 SVGAGI (reference sequence). CDR3 length: 14 residues.

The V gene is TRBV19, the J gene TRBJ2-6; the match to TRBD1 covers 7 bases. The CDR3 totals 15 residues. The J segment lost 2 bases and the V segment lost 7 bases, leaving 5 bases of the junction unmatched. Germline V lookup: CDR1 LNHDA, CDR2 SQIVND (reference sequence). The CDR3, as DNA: TGTGCCAGTACCAGGGACAGTACTGGGGCCAACGTCCTGACTTTC. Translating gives CASTRDSTGANVLTF.

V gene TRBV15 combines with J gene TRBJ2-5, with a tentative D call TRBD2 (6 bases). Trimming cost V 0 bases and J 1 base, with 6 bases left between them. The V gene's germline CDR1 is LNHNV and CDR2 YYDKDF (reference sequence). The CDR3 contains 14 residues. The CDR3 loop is CATSREGGQETQYF. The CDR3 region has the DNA TGTGCCACCAGCAGAGAGGGGGGCCAAGAGACCCAGTACTTC.

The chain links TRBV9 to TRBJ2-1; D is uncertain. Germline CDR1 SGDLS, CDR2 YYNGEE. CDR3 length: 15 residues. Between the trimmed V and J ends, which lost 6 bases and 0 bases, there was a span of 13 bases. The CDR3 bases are TGTGCCAGCACCCCTGACGGGTACTCCTACAATGAGCAGTTCTTC. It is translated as CASTPDGYSYNEQFF.

CDR3 nucleotides: TGTGCCAGCTCACCACTGGGACAGGAGGGAGAGACCCAGTACTTC. Translated: CASSPLGQEGETQYF. The chain has TRBV18 and TRBJ2-5, with 8 bases identical to TRBD1. The CDR3 spans 15 residues. The germline gives CDR1 KGHSH, CDR2 LQKENI. The trim removed 1 base at V and 4 bases at J, leaving 5 bases unmatched.

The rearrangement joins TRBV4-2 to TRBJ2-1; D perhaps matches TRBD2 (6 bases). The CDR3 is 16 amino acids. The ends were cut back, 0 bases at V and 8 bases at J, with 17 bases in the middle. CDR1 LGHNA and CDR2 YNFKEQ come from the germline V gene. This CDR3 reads CASSQDGVGGADEQFF. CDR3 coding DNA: TGTGCCAGCAGCCAAGATGGAGTGGGAGGAGCCGATGAGCAGTTCTTC.

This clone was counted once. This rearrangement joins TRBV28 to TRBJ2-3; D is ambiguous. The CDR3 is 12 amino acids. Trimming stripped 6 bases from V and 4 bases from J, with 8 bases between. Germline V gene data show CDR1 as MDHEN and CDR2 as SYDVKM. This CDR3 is CASSTAPDTQYF. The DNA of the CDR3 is TGTGCCAGCAGCACCGCCCCAGATACGCAGTATTTT.

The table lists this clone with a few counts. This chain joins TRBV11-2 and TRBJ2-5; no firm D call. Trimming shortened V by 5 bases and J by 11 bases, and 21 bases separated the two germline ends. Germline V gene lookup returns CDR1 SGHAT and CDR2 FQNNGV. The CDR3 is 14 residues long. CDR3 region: CASSPIGASRVQYF. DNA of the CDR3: TGTGCCAGCAGCCCAATAGGTGCTTCTAGGGTTCAGTACTTC.

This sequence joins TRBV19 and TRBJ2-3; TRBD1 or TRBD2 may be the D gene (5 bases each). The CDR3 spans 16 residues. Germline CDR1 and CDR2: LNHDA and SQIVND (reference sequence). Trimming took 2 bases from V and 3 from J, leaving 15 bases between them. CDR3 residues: CASSILGIGGTDTQYF. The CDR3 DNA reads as TGTGCCAGTAGTATATTGGGCATTGGGGGTACAGATACGCAGTATTTT.

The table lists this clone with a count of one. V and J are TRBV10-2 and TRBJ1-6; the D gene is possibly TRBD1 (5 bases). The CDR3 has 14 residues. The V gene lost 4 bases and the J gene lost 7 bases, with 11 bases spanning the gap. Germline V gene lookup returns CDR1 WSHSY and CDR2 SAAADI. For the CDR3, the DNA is TGCGCCAGCAGTGCAGGGAAAGGAAATTCACCCCTCCACTTT. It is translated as CASSAGKGNSPLHF.

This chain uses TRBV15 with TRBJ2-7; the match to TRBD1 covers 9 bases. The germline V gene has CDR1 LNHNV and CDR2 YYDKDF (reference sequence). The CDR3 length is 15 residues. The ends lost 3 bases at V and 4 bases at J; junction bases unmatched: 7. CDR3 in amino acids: CATSRPGTGRYEQYF. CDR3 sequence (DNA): TGTGCCACCAGCAGGCCCGGGACAGGGCGATACGAGCAGTACTTC.

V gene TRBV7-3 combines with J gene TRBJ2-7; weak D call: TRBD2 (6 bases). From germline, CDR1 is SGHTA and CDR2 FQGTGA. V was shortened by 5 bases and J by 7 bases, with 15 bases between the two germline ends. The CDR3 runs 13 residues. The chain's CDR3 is CASSSGGLGEQYF. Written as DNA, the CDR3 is TGTGCCAGCAGCAGCGGAGGGTTAGGGGAGCAGTACTTC.

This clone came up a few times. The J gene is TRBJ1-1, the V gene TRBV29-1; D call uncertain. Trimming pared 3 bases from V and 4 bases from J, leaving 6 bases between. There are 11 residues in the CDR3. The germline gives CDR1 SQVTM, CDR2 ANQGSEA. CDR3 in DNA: TGCAGCGTTGACGAGATCACTGAAGCTTTCTTT. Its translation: CSVDEITEAFF.

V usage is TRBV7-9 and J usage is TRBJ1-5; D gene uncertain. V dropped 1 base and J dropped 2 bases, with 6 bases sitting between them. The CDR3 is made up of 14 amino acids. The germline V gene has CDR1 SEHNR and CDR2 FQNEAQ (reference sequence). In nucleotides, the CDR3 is TGTGCCAGCAGCTTAGGAAATGGCAATCAGCCCCAGCATTTT. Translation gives CASSLGNGNQPQHF.

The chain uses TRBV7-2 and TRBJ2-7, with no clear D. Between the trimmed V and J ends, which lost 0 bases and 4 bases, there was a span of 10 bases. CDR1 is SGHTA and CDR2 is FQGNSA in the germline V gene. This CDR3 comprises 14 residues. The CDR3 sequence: CASSLAGSYYEQYF. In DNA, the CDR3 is TGTGCCAGCAGCTTAGCCGGTAGTTATTACGAGCAGTACTTC.

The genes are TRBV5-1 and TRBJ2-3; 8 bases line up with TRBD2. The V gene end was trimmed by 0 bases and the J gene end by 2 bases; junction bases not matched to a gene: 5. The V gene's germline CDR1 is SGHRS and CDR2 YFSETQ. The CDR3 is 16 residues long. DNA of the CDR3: TGCGCCAGCAGCTTGGGAATAGCGGGACTCACAGATACGCAGTATTTT. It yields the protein CASSLGIAGLTDTQYF.

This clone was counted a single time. CDR3 residues: CASSPLFFINEQYF. The CDR3 DNA reads TGTGCCAGCAGCCCCCTGTTTTTTATCAACGAGCAGTACTTC. V usage is TRBV14 and J usage is TRBJ2-7; D not certain. The CDR3 has 14 residues. Germline V gives CDR1 SGHDN, CDR2 FVKESK. Trimming pared 4 bases from V and 5 bases from J, leaving 15 bases between.

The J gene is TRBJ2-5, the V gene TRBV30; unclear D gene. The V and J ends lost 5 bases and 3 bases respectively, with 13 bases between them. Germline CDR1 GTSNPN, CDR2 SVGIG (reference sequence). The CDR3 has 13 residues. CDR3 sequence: CAWGGLGKETQYF. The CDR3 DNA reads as TGTGCCTGGGGTGGGCTAGGGAAAGAGACCCAGTACTTC.

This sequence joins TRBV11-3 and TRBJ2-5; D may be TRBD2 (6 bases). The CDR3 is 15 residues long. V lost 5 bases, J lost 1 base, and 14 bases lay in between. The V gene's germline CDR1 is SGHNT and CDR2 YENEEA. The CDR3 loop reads CASSASGTPQETQYF. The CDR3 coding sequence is TGTGCCAGCAGCGCCTCCGGGACTCCCCAAGAGACCCAGTACTTC.